This T cell receptor beta chain was found in a study of human T cells and chemical hapten exposure (dated by TCRdb to about 2021). A note on the overall study: For sensitization, 2% DPC in acetone was applied to a 2 cm by 2 cm area of upper inner arm skin. Throughout the roughly 26-week study period, patients were also given weekly therapeutic DPC doses on the scalp. Patch testing was done on the upper back using Finn chambers containing 0.01% DPC, and results were scored after 6 days according to International Contact Dermatitis Research Group standards. The mostly female patient cohort included alopecia areata with under or over 50% scalp involvement, alopecia totalis and alopecia universalis. Libraries were combined into a pool for sequencing, and differences in TCR yield between samples came mainly from small differences in library volumes within the pool. This study followed changes in the peripheral blood TCR repertoire in vivo during primary and secondary sensitization of alopecia patients to the hapten diphenylcyclopropenone (DPC). Blood samples were taken from patients before sensitization (week 0) and at 2, 6 and about 24 weeks after DPC sensitization. Roughly 30 alopecia patients provided blood for TCR sequencing at one to four time points (pre-sensitization, 2, 6 and 24 weeks). The study at large found these results: A positive correlation was found between the number of PT1 expanded TCRs and patch test score, with significance reached at thresholds 8, 16 and 32 but not 4. All patients had alopecia, a presumed autoimmune disease, so their immune response might differ from that of healthy individuals. Significantly more large CDR3 similarity clusters were formed by expanded TCRs than by pre-sensitization or healthy control sets, consistent with antigen-driven responses. Repeated subsampling changed both the strength of the expansion versus patch-test correlation and the threshold at which the correlation became significant. DPC sensitization did not change the number of TCRs with a frequency above 1 in 1000, and there was no evidence of changes in global repertoire structure.

This clonotype was recorded many times. Its recognized antigen is unknown. No base quality values were provided; no much bigger clone lies one nucleotide off. The method behind the library was RACE. Data came from a NextSeq 500. During library preparation, unique molecular identifiers were attached to individual cDNA molecules so that TCRs could be counted quantitatively and reproducibly. Each blood RNA sample was used to sequence both TCR alpha and TCR beta chains. Turning to the authors' computational methods: Samples had a median of roughly 99,000 TCRs, with a range from about 23,224 to 750,000. The Decombinator software suite was used to annotate the V, J and CDR3 of the TCR reads. Every sample was subsampled to the same number of TCRs (28,000) for the PS versus PT1 abundance plots. TCRs were defined as expanded if absent before sensitization and observed at least eight times at the 2-week time point. TCRdb redid the processing of the public reads, applying fastp at Q25 and MiXCR, and retained in-frame beta chains. Each CDR3 protein gets just one entry, which takes the most common genes and DNA from the rows behind it. For this entry, the V and J calls and clone size follow TCRdb and not the study's own pipeline. The sample table holds around 130,000 distinct CDR3 sequences, of which over 9% were seen once. Over 2% of the sample comes from the top ten.

The CDR3 goes from the cysteine to the phenylalanine over 18 residues. The sequence is cut down to CDR3 DNA, 54 bases in frame from base 1. CDR1 and CDR2, per the germline V gene (reference sequence), are SGHNT and YYREEE. Trimming costs V 2 bases and J 1 base, and their ends lie 20 bases apart. The time point label corresponds to: patch test 3, about 24 weeks after DPC sensitization. What the treatment or condition label conveys for this sample: therapeutic diphenylcyclopropenone sensitization with weekly scalp DPC. Blood at each patch-test visit was drawn before the patch test was applied. Patients were eligible if aged 18 to 70, diagnosed with alopecia and judged suitable for DPC therapy, and pregnant patients were excluded. Total RNA was isolated from unfractionated whole blood collected in Tempus Blood RNA tubes.

This clonotype was obtained from a woman between 45 and 65 years old with alopecia areata. Some clones in this sample may be carry-over from other donors' samples. The sample here was whole blood, taken in connection with sensitization to the hapten diphenylcyclopropenone (DPC). The chain couples TRBV5-4 to TRBJ2-3; possibly the D gene is TRBD1, per 6 matching bases. The bases read TGTGCCAGCAGCTTTCGACAGGTGCTGACTCTGGGCACAGATACGCAGTATTTT. It encodes CASSFRQVLTLGTDTQYF.